Listed below are T cell receptor beta chains from one sample, sequenced in a study of cytomegalovirus exposure and HLA in healthy donors. Profiled with immunoSEQ multiplex PCR; TCRdb holds only in-frame clones, not every one. The sample's table shows around 25,000 clones. The sequencing sample was made of PBMCs. The origin of the receptors is a male donor in good health and CMV-seropositive. Both conserved end residues are part of each CDR3. Each record gives: J gene, V gene, D gene, CDR3 protein, CDR3 DNA. D genes are given only for firm matches.

J gene: TRBJ1-1
V gene: TRBV29-1
D gene: -
CDR3 protein: CSVEVGAGNTEAFF
CDR3 DNA: TGCAGCGTTGAAGTGGGGGCTGGGAACACTGAAGCTTTCTTT

J gene: TRBJ1-2
V gene: TRBV18
D gene: TRBD1
CDR3 protein: CASSSRQGSNYGYTF
CDR3 DNA: TGTGCCAGCTCATCGCGACAGGGAAGTAACTATGGCTACACCTTC

J gene: TRBJ1-5
V gene: TRBV30
D gene: TRBD1
CDR3 protein: CAWSVRQGKQPQHF
CDR3 DNA: TGTGCCTGGAGTGTACGACAGGGTAAACAGCCCCAGCATTTT

J gene: TRBJ1-5
V gene: TRBV7-2
D gene: TRBD1
CDR3 protein: CASSFDREGVYSNQPQHF
CDR3 DNA: TGTGCCAGCAGCTTTGACAGGGAAGGCGTTTATAGCAATCAGCCCCAGCATTTT

J gene: TRBJ1-5
V gene: TRBV6-1
D gene: TRBD1
CDR3 protein: CASSLDRGNQPQHF
CDR3 DNA: TGTGCCAGCAGTCTGGACAGGGGTAATCAGCCCCAGCATTTT

J gene: TRBJ1-2
V gene: TRBV5-6
D gene: TRBD1
CDR3 protein: CASSKTGGDYGYTF
CDR3 DNA: TGTGCCAGCAGCAAGACAGGGGGCGACTATGGCTACACCTTC

J gene: TRBJ2-7
V gene: TRBV28
D gene: TRBD2
CDR3 protein: CASSLGTSGGYEQYF
CDR3 DNA: TGTGCCAGCAGTTTGGGGACTAGCGGGGGGTACGAGCAGTACTTC

J gene: TRBJ1-6
V gene: TRBV28
D gene: TRBD1
CDR3 protein: CASLGTADNSPLHF
CDR3 DNA: TGTGCCAGCCTCGGGACAGCCGATAATTCACCCCTCCACTTT

J gene: TRBJ2-7
V gene: TRBV27
D gene: TRBD2
CDR3 protein: CASSGELAGVGEQYF
CDR3 DNA: TGTGCCAGCAGTGGGGAACTAGCGGGAGTGGGTGAGCAGTACTTC

J gene: TRBJ2-3
V gene: TRBV7-2
D gene: TRBD2
CDR3 protein: CASRTAYRLAGGMNTQYF
CDR3 DNA: TGTGCCAGCAGGACCGCATATAGGCTAGCGGGGGGCATGAATACGCAGTATTTT

J gene: TRBJ1-5
V gene: TRBV6-1
D gene: -
CDR3 protein: CASSILQNQPQHF
CDR3 DNA: TGTGCCAGCAGCATTTTACAGAATCAGCCCCAGCATTTT

J gene: TRBJ2-3
V gene: TRBV9
D gene: -
CDR3 protein: CASSPRRTGADTQYF
CDR3 DNA: TGTGCCAGCAGCCCCCGGAGGACGGGCGCAGATACGCAGTATTTT

J gene: TRBJ1-6
V gene: TRBV5-6
D gene: -
CDR3 protein: CASSPRISGDSPLHF
CDR3 DNA: TGTGCCAGCAGCCCCCGCATCTCGGGAGATTCACCCCTCCACTTT

J gene: TRBJ1-3
V gene: TRBV9
D gene: -
CDR3 protein: CASSEGRGNTIYF
CDR3 DNA: TGTGCCAGCAGCGAGGGGAGGGGAAACACCATATATTTT

J gene: TRBJ1-5
V gene: TRBV5-1
D gene: TRBD1
CDR3 protein: CASSLQGLGNQPQHF
CDR3 DNA: TGCGCCAGCAGCTTACAGGGGTTAGGAAATCAGCCCCAGCATTTT

J gene: TRBJ1-1
V gene: TRBV6-5
D gene: TRBD1
CDR3 protein: CASRSTGGYTEAFF
CDR3 DNA: TGTGCCAGCAGGTCTACAGGGGGCTACACTGAAGCTTTCTTT

J gene: TRBJ1-1
V gene: TRBV6-1
D gene: -
CDR3 protein: CASRVQGTEAFF
CDR3 DNA: TGTGCCAGCAGGGTACAGGGCACTGAAGCTTTCTTT

J gene: TRBJ2-7
V gene: TRBV11-1
D gene: TRBD1
CDR3 protein: CASSSSTGGVYEQYF
CDR3 DNA: TGTGCCAGCAGCTCCTCGACAGGGGGCGTCTACGAGCAGTACTTC

J gene: TRBJ1-1
V gene: TRBV29-1
D gene: -
CDR3 protein: CSVELGATEAFF
CDR3 DNA: TGCAGCGTTGAACTGGGGGCAACTGAAGCTTTCTTT

J gene: TRBJ1-1
V gene: TRBV4-1
D gene: -
CDR3 protein: CASSQQGYRNTEAFF
CDR3 DNA: TGCGCCAGCAGCCAGCAGGGTTATAGGAACACTGAAGCTTTCTTT

J gene: TRBJ1-5
V gene: TRBV2
D gene: -
CDR3 protein: CASRPRELSNQPQHF
CDR3 DNA: TGTGCCAGCAGGCCTCGGGAGCTAAGCAATCAGCCCCAGCATTTT

J gene: TRBJ1-6
V gene: TRBV6-5
D gene: -
CDR3 protein: CASSYSRDGSSPLHF
CDR3 DNA: TGTGCCAGCAGTTACTCGAGGGATGGTAGTTCACCCCTCCACTTT

J gene: TRBJ1-5
V gene: TRBV6-5
D gene: TRBD1
CDR3 protein: CASSDDRVRPQHF
CDR3 DNA: TGTGCCAGCAGTGACGACAGGGTTAGACCCCAGCATTTT

J gene: TRBJ1-4
V gene: TRBV18
D gene: -
CDR3 protein: CASSPRSTGDEKLFF
CDR3 DNA: TGTGCCAGCTCACCACGGTCAACGGGTGATGAAAAACTGTTTTTT

J gene: TRBJ2-7
V gene: TRBV19
D gene: TRBD2
CDR3 protein: CASSRLAGVLEQYF
CDR3 DNA: TGTGCCAGTAGCAGACTAGCGGGAGTCCTCGAGCAGTACTTC

J gene: TRBJ2-7
V gene: TRBV4-1
D gene: TRBD2
CDR3 protein: CASSQYLAGGTYKQYF
CDR3 DNA: TGCGCCAGCAGCCAATATCTAGCGGGAGGGACCTACAAGCAGTACTTC

J gene: TRBJ1-2
V gene: TRBV19
D gene: TRBD1
CDR3 protein: CASSIATGINYGYTF
CDR3 DNA: TGTGCCAGTAGTATAGCGACAGGGATTAACTATGGCTACACCTTC

J gene: TRBJ1-2
V gene: TRBV14
D gene: TRBD1
CDR3 protein: CASSPLDRTVYGYTF
CDR3 DNA: TGTGCCAGCAGCCCACTGGACAGGACAGTCTATGGCTACACCTTC

J gene: TRBJ2-2
V gene: TRBV18
D gene: -
CDR3 protein: CASSPGSHRNTGELFF
CDR3 DNA: TGTGCCAGCTCACCGGGGAGCCACCGGAACACCGGGGAGCTGTTTTTT

J gene: TRBJ2-7
V gene: TRBV29-1
D gene: -
CDR3 protein: CSVEGDSPSDEQYF
CDR3 DNA: TGCAGCGTTGAAGGAGACAGCCCTTCGGACGAGCAGTACTTC

J gene: TRBJ1-6
V gene: TRBV2
D gene: TRBD1
CDR3 protein: CASSITTGARSPLHF
CDR3 DNA: TGTGCCAGCAGTATAACGACAGGGGCTAGGTCACCCCTCCACTTT

J gene: TRBJ1-4
V gene: TRBV5-1
D gene: TRBD1
CDR3 protein: CASSLDRGNEKLFF
CDR3 DNA: TGCGCCAGCAGCTTGGACAGGGGAAATGAAAAACTGTTTTTT

J gene: TRBJ1-6
V gene: TRBV6-1
D gene: -
CDR3 protein: CASSYPVHF
CDR3 DNA: TGTGCCAGCTCCTACCCGGTCCACTTT

J gene: TRBJ2-7
V gene: TRBV28
D gene: TRBD2
CDR3 protein: CASSWGLAGVGVTYEQYF
CDR3 DNA: TGTGCCAGCAGTTGGGGACTAGCGGGAGTGGGGGTAACATACGAGCAGTACTTC

J gene: TRBJ1-6
V gene: TRBV7-2
D gene: -
CDR3 protein: CASSFRENNSPLHF
CDR3 DNA: TGTGCCAGCAGTTTCCGGGAGAATAATTCACCCCTCCACTTT

J gene: TRBJ2-1
V gene: TRBV29-1
D gene: -
CDR3 protein: CSVEGQSGHGNEQFF
CDR3 DNA: TGCAGCGTTGAAGGACAGTCCGGGCACGGCAATGAGCAGTTCTTC

J gene: TRBJ2-7
V gene: TRBV9
D gene: -
CDR3 protein: CASSAMGLNYEQYF
CDR3 DNA: TGTGCCAGCAGCGCCATGGGACTGAACTACGAGCAGTACTTC

J gene: TRBJ2-2
V gene: TRBV9
D gene: TRBD1
CDR3 protein: CASSFRVTGVPGELFF
CDR3 DNA: TGTGCCAGCAGCTTCCGTGTGACAGGGGTCCCCGGGGAGCTGTTTTTT

J gene: TRBJ2-7
V gene: TRBV29-1
D gene: -
CDR3 protein: CSVASGADPYEQYF
CDR3 DNA: TGCAGCGTTGCCAGTGGAGCGGACCCGTACGAGCAGTACTTC

J gene: TRBJ1-3
V gene: TRBV30
D gene: TRBD1
CDR3 protein: CAWGQGSGNTIYF
CDR3 DNA: TGTGCCTGGGGACAGGGGTCTGGAAACACCATATATTTT

J gene: TRBJ1-1
V gene: TRBV5-1
D gene: -
CDR3 protein: CASSPLGTPTDTEAFF
CDR3 DNA: TGCGCCAGCAGCCCTTTGGGGACACCAACTGACACTGAAGCTTTCTTT

J gene: TRBJ1-5
V gene: TRBV18
D gene: -
CDR3 protein: CASSLPGVRNQPQHF
CDR3 DNA: TGTGCCAGCTCTCTCCCGGGGGTTCGGAATCAGCCCCAGCATTTT